This TCR beta chain was captured in a study of tumor-infiltrating lymphocytes in primary liver carcinoma (dated by TCRdb to about 2017). With regard to the full study: Of the five patients (three men and two women, aged 30 to 69 years), four had hepatocellular carcinoma and one had combined HCC and intrahepatic cholangiocarcinoma. TCRbeta repertoire sequencing covered roughly 35 specimens from 5 patients: 25 or so tumor regions, 5 adjacent noncancerous liver tissues and 5 peripheral blood samples. Each sample produced roughly 3.65 to 8 million productive TCRbeta reads, and read depth showed no significant difference between tissue types. Tumors of the five patients were stage T1-T3 N0M0 with maximum diameters of roughly 4.2 to 11 cm. To link TCRbeta repertoire diversity with the local molecular phenotype, the roughly 26 tumor region samples were profiled using Agilent mRNA microarrays. High reproducibility was observed for the technical replicate repertoires, with mean shared-clone rates approximately 0.9 and correlation coefficients above 0.98. Across five regions of each liver tumor, along with adjacent normal tissue and blood, the study brought together TCRbeta repertoire sequencing, expression microarrays and whole-exome sequencing.

Including the terminal cysteine and phenylalanine, the CDR3 comprises 15 residues. The retained sequence is limited to the CDR3, 45 bases, with the frame set at the first base. CDR1 and CDR2, looked up from the germline V gene, are SGHVS and FQNEAQ. Broader findings and caveats from the paper: The top 250 clones accounted for a significantly greater share of the repertoire in tumors than in blood (p = 0.039). Consistent with antigen-driven expansion, pairs of tumor regions showed higher repertoire overlap (mean roughly 36%) than either tumor-adjacent pairs (around 17%) or tumor-blood pairs (around 14%). Only about 7-25% of top clones were present in all five regions of a tumor, suggesting spatial heterogeneity of tumor-infiltrating T cells. Bulk unsorted samples precluded comparing CD4+ and CD8+ T cell repertoires. Because sequencing covered only the TCR beta chain and unpaired alpha chains were not captured, true repertoire diversity is likely underestimated. With just a few patients in the study, the authors point out that the findings should be validated in a larger study.

TCRbeta-specific cDNA was reverse-transcribed from 500 ng total RNA using a constant-region primer and ProtoScript II reverse transcriptase. The TCRbeta libraries were prepared through three rounds of nested multiplex PCR following a slightly modified ARM-PCR procedure. The first two PCR rounds used multiplex TRBV1-TRBV30 forward primers with a Cbeta reverse primer, each for about 10 cycles. Sample barcodes and Illumina adapters were added in a final 25-cycle PCR using Deep VentR polymerase. Before sequencing, amplicons of 200-500 bp were purified from gel using a QIAquick gel extraction kit. An Illumina HiSeq 2500 was used to sequence the TCRbeta amplicons with 250-bp paired-end reads. In the authors' own workflow: To recover full CDR3 sequences, reads were quality-trimmed using Trimmomatic v0.33 and paired reads were then merged using FLASH v1.2.11. MiGEC v1.2.1b assigned V, D and J germline segments to the rearranged TCRbeta sequences. VDJtools v1.0.0 computed clonotype statistics and Shannon-Wiener diversity indices. Except for diversity analysis, only each sample's 250 most abundant clonotypes were used in subsequent analyses to reduce sampling bias. Clones were called with MiXCR by TCRdb after fastp trimmed the public reads at Q25, and only in-frame beta chains were retained. Rows are unified per CDR3 protein, each entry keeping the most common DNA and genes. The V and J calls were determined by TCRdb, not by the authors. In all, the sample holds fewer than 200,000 distinct CDR3 sequences, and around four fifths of those were seen once. The top ten clonotypes cover roughly 18% of the sample.

To note about this clonotype: What antigen it recognizes has not been identified. No much larger clone exists at a distance of one base, and base qualities are not known.

Total RNA and DNA were co-extracted without cell sorting from approximately 22-30 mg of bulk tissue using the AllPrep DNA/RNA mini kit. Between November 2015 and March 2016, 4 or 5 patients in China with histopathologically diagnosed primary liver carcinoma had surgical resection. Patients had chronic HBV infection and were treatment-naive at sampling. Five spatially separated regions were sampled from each tumor: the superior, inferior, left-lateral and right-lateral poles, plus the tumor centre. Histological examination found more than 80% viable tumor cells in every tumor sample. Fresh tumor and adjacent tissue pieces were bisected; one half was stored in RNAlater at -80°C, the other sent for histology.

The clonotype comes from a man in his forties with primary liver carcinoma and hepatitis B virus infection. The rearranged chain carries TRBV7-8 and TRBJ2-7, and TRBD2 aligns with 8 junction nucleotides. The specimen sequenced was tumor tissue from primary liver carcinoma. The nucleotide sequence reads as follows: TGTGTTAGCAGCGTAACTAGCGGAGCTAGGTCCGAGCAGTACTTC. The translation is CVSSVTSGARSEQYF.